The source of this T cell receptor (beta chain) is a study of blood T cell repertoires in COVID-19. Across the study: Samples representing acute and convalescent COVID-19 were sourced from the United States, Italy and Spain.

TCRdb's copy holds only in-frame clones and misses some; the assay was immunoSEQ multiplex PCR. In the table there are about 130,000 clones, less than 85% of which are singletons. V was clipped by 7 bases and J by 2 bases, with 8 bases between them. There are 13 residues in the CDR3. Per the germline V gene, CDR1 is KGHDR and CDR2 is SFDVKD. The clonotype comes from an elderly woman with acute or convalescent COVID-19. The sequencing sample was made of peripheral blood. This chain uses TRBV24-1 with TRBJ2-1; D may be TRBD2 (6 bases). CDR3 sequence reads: CATSGSPYNEQFF. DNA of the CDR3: TGTGCCACCAGCGGGAGCCCCTACAATGAGCAGTTCTTC.